Sequencing of this T cell receptor beta chain was carried out in a study of T cells in Graves' hyperthyroidism and ophthalmopathy. Overall study context: Peripheral blood was obtained at initial diagnosis, preceding any treatment. Study-wide results and limits: Peripheral blood also featured most of the thyroid clonotypes expanded above 0.001. A model using 13 V-J features told ophthalmopathy apart from stable hyperthyroidism.

The investigators amplified TCR beta CDR3 regions from RNA transcripts. An initial round of RT-PCR targeting the TCR CDR3 relied on the HTBI primer set. A single record per CDR3 protein comes from TCRdb applying MiXCR to the multiplex PCR reads. Here the sample spans hundreds of thousands of distinct CDR3 sequences, about 25% being singletons. This clonotype was detected many times. What it binds is not known. Diagnosing involved the use of clinical symptoms, serum thyroxine and TRAb, thyroid ultrasound and orbital computed tomography. CDR3 length: 12 amino acids. Trimming shortened V by 3 bases and J by 4 bases, and 6 bases separated the two germline ends. CDR1 and CDR2 (germline): LNHNV, YYDKDF (reference sequence).

The sequenced sample consisted of blood. The J gene is TRBJ1-2, the V gene TRBV15; D gene uncertain. The source is a woman in her thirties or forties with Graves' ophthalmopathy. CDR3 nucleotides: TGTGCCACCAGCAGGGAAGGCTATGGCTACACCTTC. It yields the protein CATSREGYGYTF.